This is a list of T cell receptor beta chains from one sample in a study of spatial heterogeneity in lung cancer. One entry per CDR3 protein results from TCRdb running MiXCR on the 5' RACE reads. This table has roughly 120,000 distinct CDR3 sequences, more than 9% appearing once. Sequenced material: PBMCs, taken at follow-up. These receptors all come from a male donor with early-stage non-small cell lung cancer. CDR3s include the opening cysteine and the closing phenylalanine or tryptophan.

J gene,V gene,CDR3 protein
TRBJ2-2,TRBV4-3,CASSQETSPTGELFF
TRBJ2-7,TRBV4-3,CASSQVAASGGPYEQYF
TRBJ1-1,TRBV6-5,CASSYSPGTGTEAFF
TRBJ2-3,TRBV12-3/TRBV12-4,CASSQDRGGYTQYF
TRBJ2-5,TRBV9,CASSPGARGSGETQYF
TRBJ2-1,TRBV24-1,CATGDYSYNEQFF
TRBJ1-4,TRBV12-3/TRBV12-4,CASSLGQGGEKLFF
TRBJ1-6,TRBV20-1,CSAWGSYLVNSPLHF
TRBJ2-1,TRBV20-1,CSAEIQGGIEFF
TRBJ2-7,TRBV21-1,CASSSNREAYEQYF
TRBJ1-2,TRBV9,CASSVDGGTAYGYTF
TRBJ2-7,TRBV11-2,CASSLLSSYEQYF
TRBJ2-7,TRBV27,CASSFERTGGPYEQYF
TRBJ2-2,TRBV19,CASSRDRVIPGELFF
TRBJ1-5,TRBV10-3,CAISESAGNSNQPQHF
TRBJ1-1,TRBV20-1,CSALQGAEAFF
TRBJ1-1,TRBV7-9,CASSHRTGGMNTEAFF
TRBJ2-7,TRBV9,CASSVGPLINEQYF
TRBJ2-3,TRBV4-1,CASSPRWVLAGTSTDTQYF
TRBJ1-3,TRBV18,CASSPADLSSGNTIYF
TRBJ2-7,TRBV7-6,CASSLGRDSGQYF
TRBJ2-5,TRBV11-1,CASSLAGQGVGETQYF
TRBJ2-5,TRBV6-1,CASSEGVGTQAETQYF
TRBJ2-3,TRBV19,CASSIGPGTSGTDTQYF
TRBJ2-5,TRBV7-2,CASSLPRTGVQTQYF
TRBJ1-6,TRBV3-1,CASSPKESVRNSPLHF
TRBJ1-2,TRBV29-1,CSVEGTNYGYTF
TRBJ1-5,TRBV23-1,CASSQSEGRDRGNNQPQHF
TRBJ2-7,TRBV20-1,CSKPPPSGAHYEQYF
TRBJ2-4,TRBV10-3,CAISESGGGKNIQYF
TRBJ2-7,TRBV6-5,CASSKWGGSYEQYF
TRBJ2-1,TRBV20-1,CSARRPGVADEQFF
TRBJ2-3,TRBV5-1,CASRLWGSTDTQYF
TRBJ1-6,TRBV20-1,CSARDGGRASSYNSPLHF
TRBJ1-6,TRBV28,CASSSPGQGDSPLHF
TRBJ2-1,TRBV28,CASSRQESEQFF
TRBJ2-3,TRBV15,CAIRLAADTQYF
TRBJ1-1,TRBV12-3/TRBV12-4,CASSPLGQANTEAFF
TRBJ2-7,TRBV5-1,CASSWQEFSEQYF
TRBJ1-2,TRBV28,CASSTTDTYGYTF
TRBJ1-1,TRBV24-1,CATSDGGTGYHAEAFF
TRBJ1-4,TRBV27,CASRTGTENEKLFF
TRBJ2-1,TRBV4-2,CASSPPSGTGGWREQFF
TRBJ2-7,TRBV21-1,CASSYRTGKSYEQYF
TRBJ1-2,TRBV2,CASSTGNYGYTF
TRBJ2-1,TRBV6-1,CASRYTETINNEQFF
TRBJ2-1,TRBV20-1,CSASHGNNEQFF
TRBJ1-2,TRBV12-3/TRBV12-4,CASTSREGLNGYTF
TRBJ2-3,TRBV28,CASSLLAGSQYF